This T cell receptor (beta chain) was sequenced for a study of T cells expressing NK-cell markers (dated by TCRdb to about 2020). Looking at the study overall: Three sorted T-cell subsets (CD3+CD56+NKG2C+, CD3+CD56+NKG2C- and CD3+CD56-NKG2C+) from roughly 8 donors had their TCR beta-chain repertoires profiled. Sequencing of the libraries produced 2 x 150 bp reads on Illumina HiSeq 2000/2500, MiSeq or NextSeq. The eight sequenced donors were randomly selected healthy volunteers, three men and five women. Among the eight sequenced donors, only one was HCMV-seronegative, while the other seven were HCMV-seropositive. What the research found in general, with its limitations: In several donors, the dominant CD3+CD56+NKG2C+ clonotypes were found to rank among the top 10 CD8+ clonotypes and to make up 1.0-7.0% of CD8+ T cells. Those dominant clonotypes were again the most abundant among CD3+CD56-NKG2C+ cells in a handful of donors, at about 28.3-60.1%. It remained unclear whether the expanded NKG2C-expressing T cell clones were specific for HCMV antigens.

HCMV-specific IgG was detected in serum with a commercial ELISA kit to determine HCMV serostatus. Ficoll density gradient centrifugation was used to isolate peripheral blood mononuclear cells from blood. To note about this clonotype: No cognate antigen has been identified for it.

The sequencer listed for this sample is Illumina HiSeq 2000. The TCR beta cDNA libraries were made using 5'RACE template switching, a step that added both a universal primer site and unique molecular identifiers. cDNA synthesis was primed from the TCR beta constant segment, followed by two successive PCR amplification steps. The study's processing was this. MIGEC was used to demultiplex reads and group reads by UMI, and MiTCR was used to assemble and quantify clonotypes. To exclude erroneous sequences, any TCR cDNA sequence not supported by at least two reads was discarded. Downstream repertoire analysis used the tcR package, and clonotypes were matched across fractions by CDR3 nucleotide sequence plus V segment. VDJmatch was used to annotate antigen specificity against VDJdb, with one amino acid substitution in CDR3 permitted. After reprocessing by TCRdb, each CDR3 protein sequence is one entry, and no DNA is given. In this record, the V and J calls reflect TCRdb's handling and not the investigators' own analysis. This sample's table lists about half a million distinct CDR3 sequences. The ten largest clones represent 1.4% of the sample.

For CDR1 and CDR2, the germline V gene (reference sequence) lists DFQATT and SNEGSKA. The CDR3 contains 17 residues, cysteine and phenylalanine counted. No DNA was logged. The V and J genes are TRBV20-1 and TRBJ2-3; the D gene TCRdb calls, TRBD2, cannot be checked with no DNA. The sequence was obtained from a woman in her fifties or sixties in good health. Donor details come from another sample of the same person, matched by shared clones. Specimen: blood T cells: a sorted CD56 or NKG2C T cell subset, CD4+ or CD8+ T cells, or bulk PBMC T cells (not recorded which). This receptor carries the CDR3 CSARDTQAGIRSDTQYF.